Listed below are T cell receptor beta chains from one sample, sequenced in a study of cytomegalovirus exposure and HLA in healthy donors. Assay used: immunoSEQ multiplex PCR; TCRdb lists only in-frame clones, some missing. The top ten hold roughly 3.3% of the sample, which has about 120,000 clones, 78% seen once. The sequenced sample was PBMCs. These receptors were taken from a woman aged 25 to 39 in good health and CMV-seropositive. CDR3s include the opening cysteine and the closing phenylalanine or tryptophan. D genes are given only for firm matches. Only some rows state a clone size, as once, few, many or a class for expanded clones.

v_call,d_call,clone_size,j_call,cdr3_nt,cdr3_aa
TRBV28,NA,NA,TRBJ1-2,TGTGCCAGCAGTTTATTAGCAGGGGCGGGCTACACCTTC,CASSLLAGAGYTF
TRBV13,TRBD1,NA,TRBJ2-7,TGTGCCAGCAGCTTATCGGGACAGGGTCTTGACGAGCAGTACTTC,CASSLSGQGLDEQYF
TRBV15,NA,NA,TRBJ2-3,TGTGCCACCAGCAGAGATCCGGCAGATACGCAGTATTTT,CATSRDPADTQYF
TRBV15,TRBD1,NA,TRBJ2-7,TGTGCCACCAGCAGCCGAACAGGGGTTTCTTCCGAGCAGTACTTC,CATSSRTGVSSEQYF
TRBV19,TRBD2,NA,TRBJ2-6,TGTGCCAGTAGTCCTTTCCCGGGACTAGCTACTGGGGCCAACGTCCTGACTTTC,CASSPFPGLATGANVLTF
TRBV5-4,NA,NA,TRBJ2-7,TGTGCCAGCAGCTTCCTGATAGGGAGCTCCTACGAGCAGTACTTC,CASSFLIGSSYEQYF
TRBV5-1,NA,NA,TRBJ1-5,TGCGCCAGCAGCTTGGCCGGGCAGGGCGGGGAGCCCCAGCATTTT,CASSLAGQGGEPQHF
TRBV28,TRBD1,NA,TRBJ2-1,TGTGCCAGCAGTTTTAGAGGGGGCCTTGGCTCCTACAATGAGCAGTTCTTC,CASSFRGGLGSYNEQFF
TRBV2,TRBD2,NA,TRBJ2-7,TGTGCCAGCCACCGCGGAGCGGGGGGAACCTACGAGCAGTACTTC,CASHRGAGGTYEQYF
TRBV11-2,TRBD1,NA,TRBJ1-2,TGTGCCAACAGCTTAGGGACAGGGGATGGCTACACCTTC,CANSLGTGDGYTF
TRBV5-4,TRBD1,NA,TRBJ1-4,TGTGCCAGCAGCTTGGAGTACAGGGGGCGACTGTTTTTT,CASSLEYRGRLFF
TRBV18,NA,once,TRBJ1-1,TGTGCCAGCTCACCACCGATGACGGGGGACACTGAAGCTTTCTTT,CASSPPMTGDTEAFF
TRBV19,TRBD2,once,TRBJ2-5,TGTGCCAGTAGTATAATTCTAGCGGGGGGAGAGACCCAGTACTTC,CASSIILAGGETQYF
TRBV5-4,TRBD2,once,TRBJ2-2,TGTGCCAGCAGGAACCCGGGACTAGCGGGGGGCCCGAACACCGGGGAGCTGTTTTTT,CASRNPGLAGGPNTGELFF
TRBV27,NA,once,TRBJ1-2,TGTGCCAGTAGCGCGGGGGGATCTGGCTACACCTTC,CASSAGGSGYTF
TRBV29-1,NA,NA,TRBJ1-2,TGCAGCGTTGAGAGCGGAGCCGCTTATGGCTACACCTTC,CSVESGAAYGYTF
TRBV6-5,NA,NA,TRBJ1-1,TGTGCCAGCAGGCAGGGGTTCATCACTGAAGCTTTCTTT,CASRQGFITEAFF
TRBV4-1,TRBD1,NA,TRBJ1-5,TGCGCCAGCAGCCAAGATCCCGGGACAGATCAGCCCCAGCATTTT,CASSQDPGTDQPQHF
TRBV6-5,TRBD1,NA,TRBJ2-7,TGTGCCAGCAGATACTCATACAGGGGCGAGCAGTACTTC,CASRYSYRGEQYF
TRBV5-1,NA,NA,TRBJ2-5,TGCGCCAGCAGCTTGGAAGGGGTCCAAGAGACCCAGTACTTC,CASSLEGVQETQYF
TRBV18,NA,NA,TRBJ1-2,TGTGCCAGCTCAAGGGACGGTAGCTCGGGGGGCTATGGCTACACCTTC,CASSRDGSSGGYGYTF
TRBV9,NA,NA,TRBJ1-3,TGTGCCAGCAGCGTAGGTTGGGACACTGGAAACACCATATATTTT,CASSVGWDTGNTIYF
TRBV6-6,NA,NA,TRBJ1-6,TGTGCCAGCAGTTACACGGAGCATAATTCACCCCTCCACTTT,CASSYTEHNSPLHF
TRBV5-4,NA,once,TRBJ1-1,TGTGCCAGCAGCTTGGACATAATAAGGAACACTGAAGCTTTCTTT,CASSLDIIRNTEAFF
TRBV7-3,NA,NA,TRBJ1-1,TGTGCCAGCAGCTTAAATGGGGCGCGGAACACTGAAGCTTTCTTT,CASSLNGARNTEAFF
TRBV4-3,TRBD2,NA,TRBJ2-3,TGCGCCAGCAGCCAAAATCCTAGCGGGGGTGGATCCACAGATACGCAGTATTTT,CASSQNPSGGGSTDTQYF
TRBV5-1,NA,NA,TRBJ1-4,TGCGCCAGCAGCTTGGGGACCCAGGGTGAAAAACTGTTTTTT,CASSLGTQGEKLFF
TRBV27,TRBD1,once,TRBJ2-1,TGTGCCAGCAGCCAGGGGACAGCCGCCTACAATGAGCAGTTCTTC,CASSQGTAAYNEQFF
TRBV28,NA,NA,TRBJ2-7,TGTGCCAGCAGTTTATGGGCGGGACCGACTTACGAGCAGTACTTC,CASSLWAGPTYEQYF
TRBV5-1,NA,NA,TRBJ1-2,TGCGCCAGCAGCTTGGAAGGGCGCCCGGGAGGCTACACCTTC,CASSLEGRPGGYTF
TRBV30,NA,NA,TRBJ1-3,TGTGCCTGCTGGCCGGGGGGCACCATATATTTT,CACWPGGTIYF
TRBV7-9,TRBD1,NA,TRBJ1-2,TGTGCCAGCAGCTTCCCAGGGGGAATTGGCTACACCTTC,CASSFPGGIGYTF
TRBV5-1,NA,NA,TRBJ2-5,TGCGCCAGCAGCCGACAGGGAGGTGAGACCCAGTACTTC,CASSRQGGETQYF
TRBV5-1,NA,NA,TRBJ1-2,TGCGCCAGCAGCGGCGGGGCGCGGGATGGCTATGGCTACACCTTC,CASSGGARDGYGYTF
TRBV6-1,TRBD1,NA,TRBJ1-1,TGTGCCAGCAGTAAACAGGGGCAGAACACTGAAGCTTTCTTT,CASSKQGQNTEAFF
TRBV5-1,TRBD2,once,TRBJ2-5,TGCGCCAGCAGCAACCGCGGGGGAGGGCCCTACGACAAGCAGTACTTC,CASSNRGGGPYDKQYF
TRBV4-3,NA,NA,TRBJ2-3,TGCGCCAGCAGCCAAGGGGGGCCTAGTGCTAGCACAGATACGCAGTATTTT,CASSQGGPSASTDTQYF
TRBV7-9,NA,once,TRBJ2-7,TGTGCCAGCAGCTTCAGCCCGGGACTGCAGTACTTC,CASSFSPGLQYF
TRBV5-4,TRBD1,NA,TRBJ1-1,TGTGCCAGCAGCTCGACAGGGCGGAGGGGTGAAGCTTTCTTT,CASSSTGRRGEAFF
TRBV5-1,NA,NA,TRBJ2-7,TGCGCCAGCAGCTTGCGACCCAACAGGGCGGGTTTCTACGAGCAGTACTTC,CASSLRPNRAGFYEQYF
TRBV7-9,NA,NA,TRBJ2-3,TGTGCCAGCAGCCCCAGGACGGGCGGGTCGACAGATACGCAGTATTTT,CASSPRTGGSTDTQYF
TRBV7-9,NA,once,TRBJ1-6,TGTGCCAGCAGCAACCGGGACACTTCACCCCTCCACTTT,CASSNRDTSPLHF
TRBV30,TRBD1,few,TRBJ1-2,TGTGCCTGGGCCCGGGACAGGGGTTCCTATGGCTACACCTTC,CAWARDRGSYGYTF
TRBV10-1,TRBD1,NA,TRBJ1-6,TGCGCCAGCAGTGAACCGACAGGGGGCACCTATAATTCACCCCTCCACTTT,CASSEPTGGTYNSPLHF
TRBV13,NA,NA,TRBJ2-2,TGTGCCAGCAGCTCCTATATTAAGACCGGGGAGCTGTTTTTT,CASSSYIKTGELFF
TRBV6-1,NA,NA,TRBJ1-4,TGTGCCAGCAGTAGGGGCGGCTTCAATGAAAAACTGTTTTTT,CASSRGGFNEKLFF
TRBV18,NA,NA,TRBJ2-2,TGTGCCAGCTCACCCCTAGGAAACACCGGGGAGCTGTTTTTT,CASSPLGNTGELFF
TRBV4-2,NA,NA,TRBJ2-2,TGTGCCAGCAGCCAAAAACTGAACACCGGGGAGCTGTTTTTT,CASSQKLNTGELFF
TRBV9,TRBD2,once,TRBJ2-7,TGTGCCAGCAGCGTGGGGACTAGGGGGTACGAGCAGTACTTC,CASSVGTRGYEQYF
TRBV6-5,NA,NA,TRBJ2-7,TGTGCCAGCAGTTACTCGACAGGCGGGTACGAGCAGTACTTC,CASSYSTGGYEQYF
TRBV15,NA,NA,TRBJ1-6,TGTGCCACCAGCAGAGATGGCGGGGGCGGTTCACCCCTCCACTTT,CATSRDGGGGSPLHF
TRBV6-1,TRBD1,NA,TRBJ2-5,TGTGCCAGCCGCACCGGACAGGGGGAAGAGACCCAGTACTTC,CASRTGQGEETQYF
TRBV4-3,NA,NA,TRBJ2-7,TGCGCCAGCAGCCAAGATGGCGGGGAGTCCTACGAGCAGTACTTC,CASSQDGGESYEQYF
TRBV19,NA,NA,TRBJ2-1,TGTGCCAGTAGACCCGACTCCAATGAGCAGTTCTTC,CASRPDSNEQFF